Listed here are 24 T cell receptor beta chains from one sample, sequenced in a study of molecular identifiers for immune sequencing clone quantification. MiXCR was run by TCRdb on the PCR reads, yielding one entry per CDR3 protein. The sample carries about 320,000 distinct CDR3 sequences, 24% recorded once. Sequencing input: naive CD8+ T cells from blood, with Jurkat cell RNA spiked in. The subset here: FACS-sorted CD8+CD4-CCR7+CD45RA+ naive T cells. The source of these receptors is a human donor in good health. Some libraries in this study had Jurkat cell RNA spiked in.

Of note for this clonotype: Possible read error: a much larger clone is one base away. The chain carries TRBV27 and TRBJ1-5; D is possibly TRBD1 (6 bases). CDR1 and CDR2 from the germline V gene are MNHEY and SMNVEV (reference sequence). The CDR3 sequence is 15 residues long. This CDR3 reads CAGSYSAGASQPQHF. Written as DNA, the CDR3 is TGTGCCGGCAGTTATTCTGCAGGGGCGAGTCAGCCCCAGCATTTT.

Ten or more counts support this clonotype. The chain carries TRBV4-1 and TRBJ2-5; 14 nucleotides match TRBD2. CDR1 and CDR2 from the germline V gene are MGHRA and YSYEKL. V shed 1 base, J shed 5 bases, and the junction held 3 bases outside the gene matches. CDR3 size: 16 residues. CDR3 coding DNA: TGCGCCAGCAGCCAAGTGACTAGCGGGGGGGCGGAGACCCAGTACTTC. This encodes CASSQVTSGGAETQYF.

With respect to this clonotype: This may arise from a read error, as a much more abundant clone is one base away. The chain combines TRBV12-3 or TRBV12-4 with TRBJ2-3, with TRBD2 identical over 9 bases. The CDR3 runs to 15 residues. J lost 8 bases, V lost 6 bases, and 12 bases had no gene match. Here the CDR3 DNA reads TGTGCCAGCAGCTGGGAGCGGGAGGAGGCAGGTACGCAGTATTTT. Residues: CASSWEREEAGTQYF.

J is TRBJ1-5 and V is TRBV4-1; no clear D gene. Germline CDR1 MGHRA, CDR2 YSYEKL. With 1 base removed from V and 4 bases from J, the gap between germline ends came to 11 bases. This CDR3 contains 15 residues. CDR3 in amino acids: CASSQANLANQPQHF. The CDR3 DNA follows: TGCGCCAGCAGCCAAGCAAACCTAGCAAATCAGCCCCAGCATTTT.

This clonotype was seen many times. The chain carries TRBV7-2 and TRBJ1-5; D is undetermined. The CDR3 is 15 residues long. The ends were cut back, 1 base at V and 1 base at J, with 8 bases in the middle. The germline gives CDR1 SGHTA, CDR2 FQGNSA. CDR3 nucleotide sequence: TGTGCCAGCAGCTTAGAGGGCAACAGCAATCAGCCCCAGCATTTT. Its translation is CASSLEGNSNQPQHF.

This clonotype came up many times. Written as DNA, the CDR3 is TGCAGTGCTAGAGATCTCAGCTCATTGCCGAACACCGGGGAGCTGTTTTTT. This translates into CSARDLSSLPNTGELFF. This chain joins TRBV20-1 and TRBJ2-2, with D hard to call. Trimming pared 0 bases from V and 0 bases from J, leaving 14 bases between. CDR1 and CDR2 (germline): DFQATT, SNEGSKA (reference sequence). The CDR3 consists of 17 residues.

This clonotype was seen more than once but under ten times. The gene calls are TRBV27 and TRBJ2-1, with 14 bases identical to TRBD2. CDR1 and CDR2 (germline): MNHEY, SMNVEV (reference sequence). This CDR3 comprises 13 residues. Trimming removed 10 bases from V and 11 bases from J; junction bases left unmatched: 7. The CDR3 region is CATFGLAGGQQFF. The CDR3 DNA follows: TGTGCCACCTTCGGACTAGCGGGGGGCCAGCAGTTCTTC.

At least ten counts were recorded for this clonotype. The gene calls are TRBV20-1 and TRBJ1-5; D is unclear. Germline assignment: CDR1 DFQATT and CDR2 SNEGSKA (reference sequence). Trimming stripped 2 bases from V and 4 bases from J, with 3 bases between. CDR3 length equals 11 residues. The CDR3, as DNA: TGCAGTGCTAGAATTAATCAGCCCCAGCATTTT. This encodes CSARINQPQHF.

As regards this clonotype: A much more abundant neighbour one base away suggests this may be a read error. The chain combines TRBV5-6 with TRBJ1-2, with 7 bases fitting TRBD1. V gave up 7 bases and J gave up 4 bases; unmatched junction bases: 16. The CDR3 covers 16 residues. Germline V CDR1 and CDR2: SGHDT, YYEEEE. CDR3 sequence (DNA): TGTGCCAGCGGCCATATCCAGACAGGGCTCGCCTATGGCTACACCTTC. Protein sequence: CASGHIQTGLAYGYTF.

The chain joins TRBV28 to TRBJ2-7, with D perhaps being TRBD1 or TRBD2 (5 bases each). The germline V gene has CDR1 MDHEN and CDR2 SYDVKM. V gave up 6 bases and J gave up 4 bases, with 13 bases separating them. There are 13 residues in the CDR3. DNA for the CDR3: TGTGCCAGCAGGCTTTTTGGGGGTTACGAGCAGTACTTC. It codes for CASRLFGGYEQYF.

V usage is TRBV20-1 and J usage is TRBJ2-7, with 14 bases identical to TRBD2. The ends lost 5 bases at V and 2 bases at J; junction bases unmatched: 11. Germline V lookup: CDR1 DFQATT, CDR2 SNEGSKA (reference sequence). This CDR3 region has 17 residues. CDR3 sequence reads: CSAPGLAGAHPTYEQYF. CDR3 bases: TGCAGTGCTCCGGGACTAGCGGGAGCCCATCCGACCTACGAGCAGTACTTC.

CDR3: CASSYSARGGEQYF. The CDR3 bases are TGTGCCAGCAGTTACTCAGCCAGGGGTGGTGAGCAGTACTTC. The chain links TRBV6-6 to TRBJ2-7; D is perhaps TRBD1 (6 bases). The length of the CDR3 is 14 residues. Germline values: CDR1 MNHNY, CDR2 SVGAGI (reference sequence). Between the trimmed V and J ends, which lost 0 bases and 7 bases, there was a span of 13 bases.

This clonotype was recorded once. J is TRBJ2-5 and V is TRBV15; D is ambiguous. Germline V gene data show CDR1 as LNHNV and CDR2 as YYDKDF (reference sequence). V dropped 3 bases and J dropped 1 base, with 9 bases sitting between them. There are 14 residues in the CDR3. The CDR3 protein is CATSSQSVQETQYF. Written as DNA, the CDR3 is TGTGCCACCAGCAGTCAGTCAGTCCAAGAGACCCAGTACTTC.

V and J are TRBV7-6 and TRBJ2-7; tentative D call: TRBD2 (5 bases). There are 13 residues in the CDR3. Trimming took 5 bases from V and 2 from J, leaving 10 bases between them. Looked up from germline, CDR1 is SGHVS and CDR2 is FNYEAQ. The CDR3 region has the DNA TGTGCCAGCAGCACCGAACTAGCCTACGAGCAGTACTTC. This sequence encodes CASSTELAYEQYF.

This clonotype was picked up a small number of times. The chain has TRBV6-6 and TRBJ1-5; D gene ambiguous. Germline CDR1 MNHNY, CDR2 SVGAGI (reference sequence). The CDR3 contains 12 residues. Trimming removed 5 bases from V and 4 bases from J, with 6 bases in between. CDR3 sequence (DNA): TGTGCCAGCAGTGCCCTAAATCAGCCCCAGCATTTT. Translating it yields CASSALNQPQHF.

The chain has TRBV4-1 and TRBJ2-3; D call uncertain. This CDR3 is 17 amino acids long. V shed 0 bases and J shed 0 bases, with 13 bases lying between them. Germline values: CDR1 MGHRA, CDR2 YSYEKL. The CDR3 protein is CASSQDLGRSSTDTQYF. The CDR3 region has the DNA TGCGCCAGCAGCCAAGATTTAGGAAGATCTAGCACAGATACGCAGTATTTT.

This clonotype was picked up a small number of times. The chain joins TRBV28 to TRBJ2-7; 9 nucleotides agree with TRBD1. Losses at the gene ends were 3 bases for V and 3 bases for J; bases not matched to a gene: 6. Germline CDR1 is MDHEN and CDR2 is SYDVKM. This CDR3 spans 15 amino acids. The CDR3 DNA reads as TGTGCCAGCAGTTTTGTCGGGGACAGGGTCTACGAGCAGTACTTC. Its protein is CASSFVGDRVYEQYF.

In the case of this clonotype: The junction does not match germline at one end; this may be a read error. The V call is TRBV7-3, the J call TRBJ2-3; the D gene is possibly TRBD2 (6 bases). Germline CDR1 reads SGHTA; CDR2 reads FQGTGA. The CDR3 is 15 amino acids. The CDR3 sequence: CASSPLAGSTDTQCF. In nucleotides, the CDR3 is TGTGCCAGCAGCCCCCTCGCGGGGAGCACAGATACGCAGTGTTTT.

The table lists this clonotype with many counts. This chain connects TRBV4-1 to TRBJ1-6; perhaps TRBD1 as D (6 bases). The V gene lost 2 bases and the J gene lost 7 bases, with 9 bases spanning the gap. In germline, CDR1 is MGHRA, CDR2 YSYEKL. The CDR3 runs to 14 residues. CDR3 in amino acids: CASSQLQGNSPLHF. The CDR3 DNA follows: TGCGCCAGCAGCCAATTACAGGGAAATTCACCCCTCCACTTT.

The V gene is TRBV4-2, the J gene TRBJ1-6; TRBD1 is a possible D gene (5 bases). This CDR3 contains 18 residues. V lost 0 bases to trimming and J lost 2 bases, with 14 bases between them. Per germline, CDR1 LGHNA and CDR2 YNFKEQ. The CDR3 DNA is TGTGCCAGCAGCCAAGAAGTCTTGGGCAGGGCCTATAATTCACCCCTCCACTTT. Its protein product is CASSQEVLGRAYNSPLHF.

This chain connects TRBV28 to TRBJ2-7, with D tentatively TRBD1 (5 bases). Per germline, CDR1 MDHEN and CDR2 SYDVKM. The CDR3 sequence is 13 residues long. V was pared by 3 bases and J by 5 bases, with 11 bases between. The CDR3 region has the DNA TGTGCCAGCAGTTTCCGCAGGGTTGACGAGCAGTACTTC. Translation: CASSFRRVDEQYF.

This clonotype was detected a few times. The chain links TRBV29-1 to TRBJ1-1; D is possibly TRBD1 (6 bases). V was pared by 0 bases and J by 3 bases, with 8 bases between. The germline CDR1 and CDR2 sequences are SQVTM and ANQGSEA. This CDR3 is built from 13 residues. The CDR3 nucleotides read TGCAGCGTTGAAGAGGGGGCTTACACTGAAGCTTTCTTT. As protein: CSVEEGAYTEAFF. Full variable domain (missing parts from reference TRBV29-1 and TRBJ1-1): SAVISQKPSRDICQRGTSLTIQCQVDSQVTMMFWYRQQPGQSLTLIATANQGSEATYESGFVIDKFPISRPNLTFSTLTVSNMSPEDSSIYLCSVEEGAYTEAFFGQGTRLTVV.

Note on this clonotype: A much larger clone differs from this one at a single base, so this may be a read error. CDR3 region: CTSSLWGSEQYF. Written as DNA, the CDR3 is TGTACCAGCAGTTTATGGGGTTCCGAGCAGTACTTC. The genes are TRBV28 and TRBJ2-7; no clear D gene. CDR1 and CDR2 from the germline V gene are MDHEN and SYDVKM. The CDR3 runs 12 residues. Looking up the rest from reference TRBV28 and TRBJ2-7 gives the full variable domain: DVKVTQSSRYLVKRTGEKVFLECVQDMDHENMFWYRQDPGLGLRLIYFSYDVKMKEKGDIPEGYSVSREKKERFSLILESASTNQTSMYLCTSSLWGSEQYFGPGTRLTVT.

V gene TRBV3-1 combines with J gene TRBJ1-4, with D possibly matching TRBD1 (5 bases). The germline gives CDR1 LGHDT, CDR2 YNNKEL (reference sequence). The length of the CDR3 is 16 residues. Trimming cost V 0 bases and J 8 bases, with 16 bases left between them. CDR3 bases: TGTGCCAGCAGCCAAGAATGGGACGTAGTAGGGGAAAAACTGTTTTTT. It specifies CASSQEWDVVGEKLFF.